The following is a TCR beta chain sequence with its context. At the DNA level, this CDR3 is encoded by other sequences in the same sample as well. Germline V gives CDR1 SEHNR, CDR2 FQNEAQ (reference sequence). The CDR3 has 14 residues. The J segment lost 4 bases and the V segment lost 3 bases, leaving 0 bases of the junction unmatched. Authors' processing steps: From reference gene primer amplification, estimates of nucleated cell counts were derived. Sequencing was performed with immunoSEQ multiplex PCR; in TCRdb, only in-frame clones are kept and a portion is missing. V, J and clone size were drawn from that table, and D and trimming were deduced from the DNA. The sample includes about 280,000 clones, over 75% of them seen just once. This entry is derived from a study of blood T cell repertoires in COVID-19. Study as a whole: From the United States, Italy and Spain came samples of acute and convalescent COVID-19. Sources were T cells, B-cell-depleted T cells, or PBMCs; the material itself was cDNA or gDNA.

The TCR originated in a man aged 18 to 29 with active or convalescent COVID-19. This rearrangement joins TRBV7-9 to TRBJ2-3; 11 positions match TRBD2. Sequenced sample: peripheral blood. The CDR3 DNA reads as TGTGCCAGCAGCTTGGGACTAGCGGCAGATACGCAGTATTTT. Its protein is CASSLGLAADTQYF.